The text below deals with one T cell receptor (beta chain). Its cognate antigen is unknown. Treg sorting used a CD4+CD25+CD127-/low gate. Full-length variable regions came from constant-region reverse primers plus semi-nested Nested Universal Primer A PCR. TCRdb itself ran the 5' RACE reads through MiXCR, one entry per CDR3 protein. Here the sample spans some 40,000 distinct CDR3 sequences, more than 20% being singletons. General observations from the study: In terms of TCR gene usage, tumor memory CD4+ T cells clustered together with blood and lymph node memory CD4+ cells, as well as with lymph node naive CD4+ cells. Tumor-infiltrating Treg TCR alpha and beta sequences overlapped most with tumor naive CD4+ T cells, then blood naive.

Germline V gene data show CDR1 as LNHDA and CDR2 as SQIVND (reference sequence). This CDR3 spans 12 amino acids. V lost 6 bases and J lost 1, with 6 bases in between. Sequenced: Tregs sorted from a lymph node. V gene TRBV19 combines with J gene TRBJ1-1; D is uncertain. The source is a female donor with breast cancer. The CDR3 region is CASSGSNTEAFF. In DNA, the CDR3 is TGTGCCAGTAGCGGGTCGAACACTGAAGCTTTCTTT.